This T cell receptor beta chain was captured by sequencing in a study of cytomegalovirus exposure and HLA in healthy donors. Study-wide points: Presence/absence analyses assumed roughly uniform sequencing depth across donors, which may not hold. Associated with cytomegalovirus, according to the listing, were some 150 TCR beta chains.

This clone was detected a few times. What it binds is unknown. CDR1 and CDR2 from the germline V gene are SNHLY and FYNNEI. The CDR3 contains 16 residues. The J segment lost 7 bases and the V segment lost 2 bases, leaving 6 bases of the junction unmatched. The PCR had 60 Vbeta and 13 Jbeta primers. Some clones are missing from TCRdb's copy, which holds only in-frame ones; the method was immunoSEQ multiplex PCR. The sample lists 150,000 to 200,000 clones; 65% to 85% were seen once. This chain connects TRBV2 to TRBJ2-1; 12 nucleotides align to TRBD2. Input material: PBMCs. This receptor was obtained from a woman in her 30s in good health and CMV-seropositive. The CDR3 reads CASSEILAGGRNEQFF. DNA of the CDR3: TGTGCCAGCAGTGAAATACTAGCGGGAGGAAGGAATGAGCAGTTCTTC. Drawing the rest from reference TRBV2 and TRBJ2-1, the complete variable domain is EPEVTQTPSHQVTQMGQEVILRCVPISNHLYFYWYRQILGQKVEFLVSFYNNEISEKSEIFDDQFSVERPDGSNFTLKIRSTKLEDSAMYFCASSEILAGGRNEQFFGPGTRLTVL.